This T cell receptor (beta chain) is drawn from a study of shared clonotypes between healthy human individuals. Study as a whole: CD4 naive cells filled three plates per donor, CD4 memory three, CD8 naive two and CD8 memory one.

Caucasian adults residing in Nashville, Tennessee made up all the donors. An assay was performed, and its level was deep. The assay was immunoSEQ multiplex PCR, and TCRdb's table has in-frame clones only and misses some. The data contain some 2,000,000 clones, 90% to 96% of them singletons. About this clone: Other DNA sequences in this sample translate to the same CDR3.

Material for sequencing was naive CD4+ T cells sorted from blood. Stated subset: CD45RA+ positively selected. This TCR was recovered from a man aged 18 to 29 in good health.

CDR3 amino acids: CASSAGSSYNSPLHF. The CDR3 DNA follows: TGTGCCAGCAGCGCCGGGAGCTCCTATAATTCACCCCTCCACTTT. The genes are TRBV9 and TRBJ1-6; no clear D gene. Germline CDR1 reads SGDLS; CDR2 reads YYNGEE. The CDR3 contains 15 residues. The V and J ends lost 3 bases and 0 bases respectively, with 7 bases between them.